These 29 T cell receptor beta chains came from one sample sequenced in a study of T-cell memory formation after mild COVID-19. TCRdb re-called the 5' RACE reads through MiXCR, storing one row per CDR3 protein. The data contain some 410,000 distinct CDR3 sequences, about a quarter of them singletons. The sequenced sample was PBMCs or a T cell subset sorted from them (not recorded which). The receptors come from an adult woman who had mild COVID-19 (a few samples of this study predate the infection). Cell type and time point are not known.

The J gene is TRBJ2-7, the V gene TRBV10-3; D could derive from TRBD1 or TRBD2 (6 bases each). The germline gives CDR1 ENHRY, CDR2 SYGVKD. V gave up 6 bases and J gave up 1 base, with 13 bases separating them. The CDR3 has 14 amino acids. CDR3 in DNA: TGTGCCATCAGGGGGGGACAACCATCCTACGAGCAGTACTTC. It encodes CAIRGGQPSYEQYF.

This clonotype was picked up many times. The chain couples TRBV2 to TRBJ1-1; D possibly corresponds to TRBD1 (5 bases). Germline CDR1 SNHLY, CDR2 FYNNEI. With 6 bases removed from V and 1 base from J, the gap between germline ends came to 21 bases. The CDR3 consists of 17 residues. CDR3 nucleotides: TGTGCCAGCAGCCCCGTAGCAACAGATGGGGCGAACACTGAAGCTTTCTTT. This codes for CASSPVATDGANTEAFF.

This clonotype was seen a few times. The rearrangement uses TRBV25-1 and TRBJ2-3; D is perhaps TRBD2 (6 bases). Germline CDR1 reads MGHDK; CDR2 reads SYGVNS. There are 15 residues in the CDR3. Trimming took off 4 bases at V and 5 bases at J, with 16 bases between the two ends. DNA for the CDR3: TGTGCCAGCAGTGGAGATCCCGGGCGGGGAGATACGCAGTATTTT. This translates into CASSGDPGRGDTQYF. Using reference TRBV25-1 and TRBJ2-3 for the parts outside the CDR3, the full variable domain is EADIYQTPRYLVIGTGKKITLECSQTMGHDKMYWYQQDPGMELHLIHYSYGVNSTEKGDLSSESTVSRIRTEHFPLTLESARPSHTSQYLCASSGDPGRGDTQYFGPGTRLTVL.

The chain uses TRBV12-3 or TRBV12-4 and TRBJ2-1, with 11 bases fitting TRBD2. The CDR3 contains 14 residues. The V segment lost 10 bases and the J segment 9 bases; nucleotides outside the gene matches: 11. The CDR3 spells CANTLAGASGEQFF. CDR3 bases: TGTGCCAACACACTAGCGGGGGCAAGTGGTGAGCAGTTCTTC.

This chain joins TRBV20-1 and TRBJ2-1; D unresolved. Germline CDR1 reads DFQATT; CDR2 reads SNEGSKA (reference sequence). The V end lost 3 bases, the J end lost 12 bases, and 9 bases lay between the germline ends. This CDR3 has 10 amino acids. The CDR3 sequence is CSARTSRQFF. The CDR3 DNA is TGCAGTGCTAGGACTTCTCGGCAGTTCTTC.

V usage is TRBV7-9 and J usage is TRBJ2-7, with 8 positions matching TRBD1. The CDR3 covers 15 residues. V lost 4 bases to trimming and J lost 6 bases; unmatched junction nucleotides: 11. Germline assignment: CDR1 SEHNR and CDR2 FQNEAQ (reference sequence). CDR3 DNA sequence: TGTGCCAGCAGCTCGATATATGGACAGGGCCTCGAGCAGTACTTC. This encodes CASSSIYGQGLEQYF. Filled out from reference TRBV7-9 and TRBJ2-7, the complete variable domain reads DTGVSQNPRHKITKRGQNVTFRCDPISEHNRLYWYRQTLGQGPEFLTYFQNEAQLEKSRLLSDRFSAERPKGSFSTLEIQRTEQGDSAMYLCASSSIYGQGLEQYFGPGTRLTVT.

This clonotype has more than one count but fewer than ten. The chain joins TRBV6-2 or TRBV6-3 to TRBJ2-3; TRBD1 matches 9 bases. V gave up 6 bases and J gave up 1 base; unmatched junction bases: 2. CDR3 length equals 14 residues. CDR1 and CDR2 (germline): MNHEY, SVGEGT. The DNA of the CDR3 is TGTGCCAGCAGACAGGGGGCAGGCACAGATACGCAGTATTTT. Encoded protein: CASRQGAGTDTQYF.

Only a few counts were recorded for this clonotype. The chain is built from TRBV30 and TRBJ2-7, with 7 bases fitting TRBD1. CDR1 is GTSNPN, CDR2 SVGIG, per germline (reference sequence). The CDR3 spans 12 residues. V lost 1 base, J lost 12 bases, and 9 bases stayed unmatched. The CDR3 reads CAWSGQGKSLYF. The DNA for the CDR3 is TGTGCCTGGAGTGGACAGGGTAAAAGCTTGTACTTC.

The gene calls are TRBV18 and TRBJ2-3, with D perhaps given as TRBD1 or TRBD2 (5 bases each). V was trimmed by 8 bases and J by 1 base, leaving 16 bases between them. Per germline, CDR1 KGHSH and CDR2 LQKENI. The length of the CDR3 is 15 residues. The CDR3 spells CASPPRGEGTDTQYF. Here the CDR3 DNA reads TGTGCCAGCCCTCCCCGGGGCGAAGGCACAGATACGCAGTATTTT.

The chain carries TRBV11-2 and TRBJ1-2; D possibly corresponds to TRBD1 (6 bases). CDR1 and CDR2 from the germline V gene are SGHAT and FQNNGV. Trimming stripped 5 bases from V and 5 bases from J, with 15 bases between. The CDR3 spans 14 residues. The CDR3 region is CASSPGRGLYGYTF. The CDR3, as DNA: TGTGCCAGCAGCCCCGGTAGGGGGTTGTATGGCTACACCTTC. Using reference TRBV11-2 and TRBJ1-2 for the parts outside the CDR3, the full variable domain is EAGVAQSPRYKIIEKRQSVAFWCNPISGHATLYWYQQILGQGPKLLIQFQNNGVVDDSQLPKDRFSAERLKGVDSTLKIQPAKLEDSAVYLCASSPGRGLYGYTFGSGTRLTVV.

This chain uses TRBV20-1 with TRBJ2-1; 7 positions agree with TRBD2. The CDR3 sequence is 14 residues long. CDR1 is DFQATT and CDR2 is SNEGSKA in the germline V gene (reference sequence). In nucleotides, the CDR3 is TGCAGCCCCAGGCGGGAGCGCTCCTACAATGAGCAGTTCTTC. Translated, it gives CSPRRERSYNEQFF.

This clonotype has only one observation. This chain uses TRBV25-1 with TRBJ2-7; D may be TRBD2 (7 bases). This CDR3 is 14 amino acids long. CDR1 MGHDK and CDR2 SYGVNS come from the germline V gene. V lost 6 bases and J lost 5, with 17 bases in between. The CDR3 protein is CASSLAGAMHEQYF. CDR3 DNA sequence: TGTGCCAGCAGCCTGGCGGGGGCCATGCACGAGCAGTACTTC.

This clonotype has more than one count but fewer than ten. The chain links TRBV14 to TRBJ2-2, with 9 bases identical to TRBD1. Germline CDR1 is SGHDN and CDR2 is FVKESK. The V and J ends lost 3 bases and 4 bases, in that order; junction bases with no gene match: 9. The CDR3 totals 17 residues. In DNA, the CDR3 is TGTGCCAGCAGCCAGACGACAGGGGGGTCGGTCACCGGGGAGCTGTTTTTT. This gives the protein CASSQTTGGSVTGELFF.

This clonotype was recorded a few times. CDR3 in amino acids: CASSSNLAGGDNEQFF. CDR3 sequence (DNA): TGTGCCAGCAGTTCCAACCTAGCGGGAGGGGACAATGAGCAGTTCTTC. This rearrangement joins TRBV6-6 to TRBJ2-1, with 12 nucleotides matching TRBD2. Germline loops: CDR1 MNHNY, CDR2 SVGAGI (reference sequence). CDR3 length equals 16 residues. Germline trimming cut 4 bases from V and 5 bases from J; bases unmatched to any gene: 6.

This clonotype was seen more than once but under ten times. The chain recombines TRBV29-1 with TRBJ2-3, with 9 positions matching TRBD1. V trimming: 6 bases; J trimming: 6 bases; junction bases outside the gene matches: 7. The CDR3 has 13 amino acids. Germline loops: CDR1 SQVTM, CDR2 ANQGSEA. The CDR3 reads CSVSGTGRDTQYF. CDR3 nucleotide sequence: TGCAGCGTCTCCGGGACAGGGCGGGATACGCAGTATTTT.

The table lists this clonotype with a few counts. This chain joins TRBV6-5 and TRBJ1-1, with TRBD1 matching 7 bases. This CDR3 is built from 15 residues. Germline assignment: CDR1 MNHEY and CDR2 SVGAGI. With 2 bases clipped from V and 1 base from J, the junction kept 4 bases outside the gene matches. CDR3: CASSYVRTGNTEAFF. The CDR3 nucleotides read TGTGCCAGCAGTTACGTCAGGACAGGGAACACTGAAGCTTTCTTT.

This clonotype has ten or more counts. This chain uses TRBV2 with TRBJ2-3; no clear D gene. Looked up from germline, CDR1 is SNHLY and CDR2 is FYNNEI. The CDR3 spans 12 residues. The ends were cut back, 6 bases at V and 3 bases at J, with 7 bases in the middle. The CDR3 coding sequence is TGTGCCAGCAGGTCGCTTACAGATACGCAGTATTTT. It codes for CASRSLTDTQYF.

This clonotype was seen only a few times. The chain links TRBV4-1 to TRBJ2-7, with D unresolved. The CDR3 runs to 14 residues. Between the trimmed V and J ends, which lost 1 base and 3 bases, there was a span of 10 bases. The germline gives CDR1 MGHRA, CDR2 YSYEKL. CDR3 region: CASSQGPASYEQYF. The CDR3 bases are TGCGCCAGCAGCCAAGGTCCGGCCAGCTACGAGCAGTACTTC.

This clonotype was picked up a small number of times. CDR3 in DNA: TGTGCCAGCAGCTTGAGGGGGCCAAATGAGCAGTTCTTC. Amino acids: CASSLRGPNEQFF. The chain couples TRBV7-2 to TRBJ2-1, with TRBD1 matching 7 bases. Trimming took 3 bases from V and 7 from J; bases not matched to a gene: 3. The CDR3 consists of 13 residues. Germline CDR1 and CDR2: SGHTA and FQGNSA.

The chain links TRBV29-1 to TRBJ2-1; D is tentatively TRBD1 or TRBD2 (5 bases each). The germline gives CDR1 SQVTM, CDR2 ANQGSEA. The ends were cut back, 6 bases at V and 4 bases at J, with 16 bases in the middle. The CDR3 covers 14 residues. Here the CDR3 DNA reads TGCAGCGTGGACATCTTTGGGGGTTACAATGAGCAGTTCTTC. Translating it yields CSVDIFGGYNEQFF.

This clonotype has a handful of counts. The chain uses TRBV7-8 and TRBJ2-5, with TRBD2 matching over 8 bases. The CDR3 is made up of 16 amino acids. V lost 5 bases and J lost 4; bases outside the gene matches: 12. Germline CDR1 SGHVS, CDR2 FQNEAQ. CDR3 nucleotides: TGTGCCAGCAGCCCTCCAGCGGGAGCGGGGAGAGAGACCCAGTACTTC. Residues: CASSPPAGAGRETQYF.

Ten or more counts support this clonotype. The chain recombines TRBV12-3 or TRBV12-4 with TRBJ1-1, with a tentative D call TRBD1 (6 bases). This CDR3 comprises 14 residues. The germline V and J ends were trimmed by 4 bases and 4 bases, with 13 bases remaining between them. DNA of the CDR3: TGTGCCAGCAGTTCTACAGGGTGGGGCACTGAAGCTTTCTTT. Protein: CASSSTGWGTEAFF.

The chain joins TRBV3-1 to TRBJ1-6; unclear D gene. The CDR3 covers 12 residues. CDR1 LGHDT and CDR2 YNNKEL come from the germline V gene (reference sequence). V lost 4 bases to trimming and J lost 14 bases, with 12 bases between them. Written as DNA, the CDR3 is TGTGCCAGCAGCCCTGATGCCGGTACCCTCCACTTT. Its translation: CASSPDAGTLHF.

The gene calls are TRBV23-1 and TRBJ2-1; D might be TRBD1 or TRBD2, each matching 6 bases. TRBV23-1 is an ORF, and what it does is uncertain. This CDR3 contains 18 residues. Trimming cost V 3 bases and J 10 bases, with 28 bases left between them. CDR3 DNA sequence: TGCGCCAGCAGTCACCCGGGGGCCAGGGGAATGAGTCAGGGGGAGCAGTTCTTC. Translating it yields CASSHPGARGMSQGEQFF.

This chain joins TRBV5-6 and TRBJ1-2; D possibly corresponds to TRBD1 (6 bases). There are 15 residues in the CDR3. V lost 4 bases, J lost 1 base, and 14 bases lay in between. Germline V gives CDR1 SGHDT, CDR2 YYEEEE. CDR3 protein: CASSHLGQLNYGYTF. The CDR3 bases are TGTGCCAGCAGCCACCTAGGACAGCTTAACTATGGCTACACCTTC.

A few counts support this clonotype. V usage is TRBV5-1 and J usage is TRBJ2-1; D not certain. V was shortened by 3 bases and J by 2 bases, with 18 bases between the two germline ends. Per the germline V gene, CDR1 is SGHRS and CDR2 is YFSETQ. The CDR3 extends over 17 amino acids. The CDR3 here is CASSSPDGRAAYNEQFF. In DNA form, the CDR3 reads TGCGCCAGCAGCTCGCCCGACGGGCGCGCCGCCTACAATGAGCAGTTCTTC.

There are a few counts of this clonotype. The V gene is TRBV4-3, the J gene TRBJ1-6; 9 bases agree with TRBD1. With V trimmed by 3 bases and J by 8 bases, 5 bases remained unmatched. The CDR3 totals 15 residues. The germline V gene encodes CDR1 LGHNA and CDR2 YSLEER. CDR3: CASSQGTGIDSPLHF. Written as DNA, the CDR3 is TGCGCCAGCAGCCAGGGGACAGGGATTGATTCACCCCTCCACTTT.

This clonotype appeared a few times. V is TRBV6-5 and J is TRBJ2-7; tentatively, D is TRBD1 (6 bases). Trimming cost V 0 bases and J 3 bases, with 18 bases left between them. CDR3 size: 17 residues. From germline, CDR1 is MNHEY and CDR2 SVGAGI. The CDR3 region is CASSYSFRGSRFYEQYF. Here the CDR3 DNA reads TGTGCCAGCAGTTACTCGTTCAGGGGCTCGAGGTTCTACGAGCAGTACTTC.

This clonotype has ten or more counts. V gene TRBV12-3 or TRBV12-4 combines with J gene TRBJ2-2, with unresolved D. The CDR3 has 14 amino acids. Trimming cost V 5 bases and J 1 base, with 8 bases left between them. CDR3 in amino acids: CASSLWENTGELFF. CDR3 DNA: TGTGCCAGCAGTCTCTGGGAGAACACCGGGGAGCTGTTTTTT.